Following are 23 T cell receptor beta chains from one sample sequenced in a study of OX40 agonist ivuxolimab in advanced cancers. Clones were sequenced by immunoSEQ multiplex PCR, and TCRdb holds only the in-frame ones, with some missing. Here the sample spans about 76,000 clones, 84% being singletons. Specimen: CD4+ or CD8+ T cells sorted from blood, collected in a trial of the OX40 agonist ivuxolimab. These receptor sequences come from an adult with an advanced solid tumor such as melanoma, head and neck, liver or kidney cancer.

This clone was recorded a few times. The chain uses TRBV19 and TRBJ2-7; D uncertain. Germline CDR1 reads LNHDA; CDR2 reads SQIVND (reference sequence). Trimming left V 4 bases short and J 3 bases short, with 10 bases between. The CDR3 extends over 13 amino acids. The CDR3 DNA follows: TGTGCCAGTAGTACTGCGTCGCTCTACGAGCAGTACTTC. It translates to CASSTASLYEQYF. The entire variable domain, with the rest obtained from reference TRBV19 and TRBJ2-7, is as follows: DGGITQSPKYLFRKEGQNVTLSCEQNLNHDAMYWYRQDPGQGLRLIYYSQIVNDFQKGDIAEGYSVSREKKESFPLTVTSAQKNPTAFYLCASSTASLYEQYFGPGTRLTVT.

The chain links TRBV5-1 to TRBJ1-2, with 7 bases lining up with TRBD1. This CDR3 has 14 amino acids. J gave up 2 bases and V 5 bases, and 6 bases lay outside the gene matches. Germline CDR1 reads SGHRS; CDR2 reads YFSETQ. The CDR3 DNA sequence: TGCGCCAGCAGTACCGGGACAGTCAACTATGGCTACACCTTC. It is translated as CASSTGTVNYGYTF.

The chain employs TRBV6-1 and TRBJ2-7; TRBD2 is a possible D gene (5 bases). V was pared by 7 bases and J by 3 bases, with 10 bases between. The CDR3 has 12 amino acids. The germline CDR1 and CDR2 sequences are MNHNS and SASEGT. As DNA, the CDR3 is TGTGCCAGCACCCTAAGCGGCTACGAGCAGTACTTC. Translated, it gives CASTLSGYEQYF.

The V and J genes are TRBV7-8 and TRBJ2-7, with D perhaps matching TRBD1 (6 bases). Germline V gene data show CDR1 as SGHVS and CDR2 as FQNEAQ. CDR3 length: 15 amino acids. Trimming cost V 4 bases and J 1 base, with 14 bases left between them. CDR3 in DNA: TGTGCCAGCAGCTCTTACAGGGTAGGATCCTACGAGCAGTACTTC. Protein sequence: CASSSYRVGSYEQYF. The variable domain in full, with the rest retrieved from reference TRBV7-8 and TRBJ2-7, is GAGVSQSPRYKVAKRGQDVALRCDPISGHVSLFWYQQALGQGPEFLTYFQNEAQLDKSGLPSDRFFAERPEGSVSTLKIQRTQQEDSAVYLCASSSYRVGSYEQYFGPGTRLTVT.

This clone is a singleton in its sample. V is TRBV5-1 and J is TRBJ2-7; possibly TRBD1 or TRBD2 for D (5 bases each). The CDR3 has 14 residues. Germline assignment: CDR1 SGHRS and CDR2 YFSETQ. V was shortened by 8 bases and J by 7 bases, with 22 bases between the two germline ends. The CDR3 nucleotides are TGCGCCAGTACCTCGGGCCTAGCTGGGGGTGAGCAGTACTTC. Translated, it gives CASTSGLAGGEQYF.

The chain recombines TRBV16 with TRBJ2-6; a possible D gene is TRBD1 (6 bases). Trimming left V 0 bases short and J 0 bases short, with 15 bases between. The V gene's germline CDR1 is KGHSY and CDR2 FQNENV. This CDR3 region has 19 residues. The DNA for the CDR3 is TGTGCCAGCAGCCAATCAGGGCAGGGGACCAGCTCTGGGGCCAACGTCCTGACTTTC. Encoded protein: CASSQSGQGTSSGANVLTF.

The chain uses TRBV19 and TRBJ1-2, with 9 nucleotides matching TRBD1. The V and J ends lost 1 base and 4 bases, in that order; junction bases with no gene match: 7. The CDR3 runs 16 residues. The V gene's germline CDR1 is LNHDA and CDR2 SQIVND (reference sequence). The CDR3 spells CASSIGGQGASYGYTF. The CDR3 region has the DNA TGTGCCAGTAGTATAGGGGGACAGGGTGCAAGCTATGGCTACACCTTC.

The chain recombines TRBV5-1 with TRBJ2-1; 10 nucleotides agree with TRBD2. This CDR3 is 15 amino acids long. The V and J ends lost 4 bases and 3 bases, in that order; junction bases with no gene match: 4. The germline V gene encodes CDR1 SGHRS and CDR2 YFSETQ. The CDR3 sequence is CASSTGLADYNEQFF. CDR3 nucleotide sequence: TGCGCCAGCAGCACCGGACTAGCGGACTACAATGAGCAGTTCTTC. Using reference TRBV5-1 and TRBJ2-1 for the parts outside the CDR3, the full variable domain is KAGVTQTPRYLIKTRGQQVTLSCSPISGHRSVSWYQQTPGQGLQFLFEYFSETQRNKGNFPGRFSGRQFSNSRSEMNVSTLELGDSALYLCASSTGLADYNEQFFGPGTRLTVL.

This rearrangement joins TRBV9 to TRBJ1-1; D remains ambiguous. This CDR3 is built from 13 residues. V gave up 0 bases and J gave up 2 bases, with 5 bases separating them. CDR1 SGDLS and CDR2 YYNGEE come from the germline V gene. The CDR3 sequence: CASSVAANTEAFF. For the CDR3, the DNA is TGTGCCAGCAGCGTAGCAGCCAACACTGAAGCTTTCTTT.

The CDR3 nucleotides read TGCGCCAGCAGCTCCAAGGCCACAGGGGGCGCGAACACCGGGGAGCTGTTTTTT. Translating gives CASSSKATGGANTGELFF. This sequence joins TRBV5-1 and TRBJ2-2, with TRBD1 matching over 9 bases. This CDR3 comprises 18 residues. J lost 0 bases, V lost 3 bases, and 9 bases had no gene match. Germline loops: CDR1 SGHRS, CDR2 YFSETQ. The full variable domain, with the rest looked up from reference TRBV5-1 and TRBJ2-2, is KAGVTQTPRYLIKTRGQQVTLSCSPISGHRSVSWYQQTPGQGLQFLFEYFSETQRNKGNFPGRFSGRQFSNSRSEMNVSTLELGDSALYLCASSSKATGGANTGELFFGEGSRLTVL.

CDR3 protein: CASSLETVGYTF. The CDR3 nucleotides are TGTGCCAGCAGCTTAGAGACAGTTGGCTACACCTTC. The chain carries TRBV7-2 and TRBJ1-2, with D perhaps matching TRBD1 (5 bases). Per germline, CDR1 SGHTA and CDR2 FQGNSA. V lost 1 base, J lost 7 bases, and 7 bases lay in between. The CDR3 runs 12 residues. Full variable domain (rest looked up from reference TRBV7-2 and TRBJ1-2): GAGVSQSPSNKVTEKGKDVELRCDPISGHTALYWYRQSLGQGLEFLIYFQGNSAPDKSGLPSDRFSAERTGGSVSTLTIQRTQQEDSAVYLCASSLETVGYTFGSGTRLTVV.

The chain links TRBV7-8 to TRBJ1-1; unclear D gene. The CDR3 runs to 12 residues. Germline V gene lookup returns CDR1 SGHVS and CDR2 FQNEAQ. The V gene lost 5 bases and the J gene lost 0 bases, with 4 bases spanning the gap. The CDR3 DNA follows: TGTGCCAGCAGCCCGATGAACACTGAAGCTTTCTTT. As protein: CASSPMNTEAFF.

The genes are TRBV15 and TRBJ1-5; possibly TRBD1 for D (6 bases). In germline, CDR1 is LNHNV, CDR2 YYDKDF (reference sequence). This CDR3 is 13 amino acids long. Trimming removed 6 bases at V and 7 bases at J, with 13 bases between. DNA for the CDR3: TGTGCCACCAGTAAACAGGGACACCAGCCCCAGCATTTT. Amino acids: CATSKQGHQPQHF.

The V and J genes are TRBV6-1 and TRBJ2-7; 11 bases agree with TRBD2. After removal of 4 bases from V and 1 base from J, the junction contained 6 bases not matched to a gene. Germline loops: CDR1 MNHNS, CDR2 SASEGT. CDR3 length equals 16 residues. In nucleotides, the CDR3 is TGTGCCAGCAGTGCCCAGGGACTAGCGGCTTCCTACGAGCAGTACTTC. Translation gives CASSAQGLAASYEQYF.

This clone was counted between two and nine times. V gene TRBV6-6 combines with J gene TRBJ1-2; the D is unclear. The CDR3 runs to 16 residues. The germline V and J ends were trimmed by 4 bases and 1 base, with 16 bases remaining between them. Germline lookup yields CDR1 MNHNY and CDR2 SVGAGI (reference sequence). The CDR3: CASSSGSEGNNYGYTF. CDR3 DNA sequence: TGTGCCAGCAGTTCCGGTAGCGAAGGCAATAACTATGGCTACACCTTC.

This chain links TRBV29-1 with TRBJ2-7; TRBD2 agrees at 8 bases. Germline assignment: CDR1 SQVTM and CDR2 ANQGSEA. The CDR3 totals 13 residues. The junction had 5 bases not matched to a gene; V was cut back by 0 bases and J by 7 bases. Written as DNA, the CDR3 is TGCAGCGTTGAAGATCGGGAGGGTGAGGAGCAGTACTTC. This encodes CSVEDREGEEQYF.

The table lists this clone with a count of one. At one end, the junction sequence differs from germline, possibly due to a read error. V gene TRBV18 combines with J gene TRBJ2-1, with D possibly TRBD2 on 5 matching bases. The CDR3 has 13 residues. CDR1 and CDR2 (germline): KGHSH, LQKENI. Written as DNA, the CDR3 is TGTGCCAGCTCATTGTCGGGGTTCAATCAGCAGTTCTTC. Its protein product is CASSLSGFNQQFF.

The V gene is TRBV2, the J gene TRBJ1-1, with D maybe TRBD1 (5 bases). This CDR3 is 16 amino acids long. The V gene lost 4 bases and the J gene lost 1 base, with 16 bases spanning the gap. Per germline, CDR1 SNHLY and CDR2 FYNNEI. CDR3 in amino acids: CASSGGYGGRNTEAFF. CDR3 DNA sequence: TGTGCCAGCAGTGGTGGGTATGGGGGGAGGAACACTGAAGCTTTCTTT.

This clone was seen more than once but under ten times. The chain employs TRBV18 and TRBJ1-5; perhaps TRBD1 as D (5 bases). This CDR3 has 16 amino acids. Deletions cut 0 bases from V and 5 bases from J, with 14 bases between. In germline, CDR1 is KGHSH, CDR2 LQKENI. The CDR3 sequence is CASSPPSRARDQPQHF. Here the CDR3 DNA reads TGTGCCAGCTCACCACCGAGCAGGGCGCGAGATCAGCCCCAGCATTTT. The variable domain in full, with the rest retrieved from reference TRBV18 and TRBJ1-5, is NAGVMQNPRHLVRRRGQEARLRCSPMKGHSHVYWYRQLPEEGLKFMVYLQKENIIDESGMPKERFSAEFPKEGPSILRIQQVVRGDSAAYFCASSPPSRARDQPQHFGDGTRLSIL.

The J gene is TRBJ1-6, the V gene TRBV2, with TRBD1 as a possible D gene (6 bases). Germline CDR1 and CDR2: SNHLY and FYNNEI. The CDR3 covers 14 residues. Trimming removed 9 bases from V and 7 bases from J, with 16 bases in between. DNA for the CDR3: TGTGCCAGTTCTCAGGGGCTCGACAATTCACCCCTCCACTTT. Translated: CASSQGLDNSPLHF. Variable domain in full (rest from reference TRBV2 and TRBJ1-6): EPEVTQTPSHQVTQMGQEVILRCVPISNHLYFYWYRQILGQKVEFLVSFYNNEISEKSEIFDDQFSVERPDGSNFTLKIRSTKLEDSAMYFCASSQGLDNSPLHFGNGTRLTVT.

The chain links TRBV19 to TRBJ2-1, with 8 bases fitting TRBD1. Germline CDR1 LNHDA, CDR2 SQIVND (reference sequence). The CDR3 spans 14 residues. Trimming at V came to 1 base and at J to 7 bases, leaving 3 bases not matched to a gene. CDR3: CASSIGTGINEQFF. The DNA of the CDR3 is TGTGCCAGTAGTATAGGGACAGGGATAAATGAGCAGTTCTTC.

The chain is built from TRBV28 and TRBJ1-2, with D possibly matching TRBD1 (5 bases). Germline assignment: CDR1 MDHEN and CDR2 SYDVKM. The CDR3 loop spans 16 amino acids. V lost 3 bases, J lost 0 bases, and 14 bases lay in between. For the CDR3, the DNA is TGTGCCAGCAGTTTTAAGGGGCGGAGAACTAACTATGGCTACACCTTC. Encoded protein: CASSFKGRRTNYGYTF.

V gene TRBV7-3 combines with J gene TRBJ1-1; D is uncertain. This CDR3 has 14 residues. The V and J ends lost 1 base and 1 base respectively, with 7 bases between them. The germline V gene encodes CDR1 SGHTA and CDR2 FQGTGA. The CDR3 loop is CASSLSGPNTEAFF. Here the CDR3 DNA reads TGTGCCAGCAGCTTAAGTGGGCCGAACACTGAAGCTTTCTTT.